This TCR beta chain was identified in a study of blood T cells in healthy people across ages. Primed by a sample-barcoded 5' primer and a J-beta primer mix, a second PCR proceeded for about 6 to 11 cycles. A tag from a template-switch adaptor with 12 random nucleotides marked each cDNA molecule. TCRdb reprocessed the 5' RACE reads via MiXCR and lists one record per CDR3 protein. The sample yields around 1.7 million distinct CDR3 sequences, 28% seen once. The CDR3 totals 14 residues. CDR1 SEHNR and CDR2 FQNEAQ come from the germline V gene (reference sequence). The germline V and J ends were trimmed by 2 bases and 10 bases, with 15 bases remaining between them. Sample donors were healthy Caucasian individuals that came from Russia, aged 6 to 90. This clonotype turned up a few times. Its antigen is unidentified. Points from the study as a whole: A roughly linear age-dependent decrease characterized TCR beta diversity per million T cells. CMV status of donors was not determined, possibly confounding expanded clonotype changes.

The gene calls are TRBV7-9 and TRBJ2-1; weak D call: TRBD2 (5 bases). This TCR was sampled from a woman aged 30 to 39 in good health. Sequenced input: blood. The CDR3 loop reads CASSLLGREEEQFF. CDR3 coding DNA: TGTGCCAGCAGCTTACTTGGGAGAGAAGAGGAGCAGTTCTTC.